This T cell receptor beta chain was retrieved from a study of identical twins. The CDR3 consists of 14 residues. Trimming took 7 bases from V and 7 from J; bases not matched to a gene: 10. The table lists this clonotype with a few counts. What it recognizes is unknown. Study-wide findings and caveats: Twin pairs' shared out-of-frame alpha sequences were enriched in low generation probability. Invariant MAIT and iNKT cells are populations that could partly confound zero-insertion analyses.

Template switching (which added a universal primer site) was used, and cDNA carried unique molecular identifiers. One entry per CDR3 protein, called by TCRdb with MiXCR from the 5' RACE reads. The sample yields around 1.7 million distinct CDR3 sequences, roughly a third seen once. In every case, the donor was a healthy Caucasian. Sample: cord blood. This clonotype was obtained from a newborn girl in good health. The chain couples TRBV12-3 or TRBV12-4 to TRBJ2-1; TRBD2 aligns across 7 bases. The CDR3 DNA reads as TGTGCCAGCACTCGGGGGGAGGGAAATAATGAGCAGTTCTTC. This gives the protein CASTRGEGNNEQFF.